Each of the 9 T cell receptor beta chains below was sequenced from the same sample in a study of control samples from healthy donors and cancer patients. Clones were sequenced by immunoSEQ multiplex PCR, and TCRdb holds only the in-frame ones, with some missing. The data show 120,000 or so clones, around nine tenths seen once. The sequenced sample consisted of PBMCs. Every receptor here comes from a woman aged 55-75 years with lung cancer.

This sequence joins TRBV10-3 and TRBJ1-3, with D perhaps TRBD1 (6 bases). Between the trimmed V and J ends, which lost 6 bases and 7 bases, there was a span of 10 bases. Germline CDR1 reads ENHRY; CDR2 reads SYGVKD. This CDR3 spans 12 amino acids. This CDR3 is CAIRAGDNTIYF. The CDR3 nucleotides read TGTGCCATCAGAGCAGGGGACAACACCATATATTTT.

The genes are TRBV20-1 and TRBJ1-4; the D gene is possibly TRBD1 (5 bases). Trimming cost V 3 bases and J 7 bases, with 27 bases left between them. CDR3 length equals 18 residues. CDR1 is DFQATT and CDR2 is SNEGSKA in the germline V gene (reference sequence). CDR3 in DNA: TGCAGTGCTAGTGATCCCGACAGATTAACCCGCCGGGGTGAAAAACTGTTTTTT. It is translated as CSASDPDRLTRRGEKLFF.

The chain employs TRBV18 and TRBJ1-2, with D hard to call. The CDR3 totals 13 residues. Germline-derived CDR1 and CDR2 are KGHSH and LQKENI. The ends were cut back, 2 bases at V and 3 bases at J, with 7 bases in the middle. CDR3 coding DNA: TGTGCCAGCTCACCAGCGAGAGACTATGGCTACACCTTC. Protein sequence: CASSPARDYGYTF.

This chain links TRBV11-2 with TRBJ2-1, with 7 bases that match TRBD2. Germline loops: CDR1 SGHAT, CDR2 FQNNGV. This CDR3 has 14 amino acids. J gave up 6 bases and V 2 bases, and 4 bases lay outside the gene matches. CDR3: CASSLRPSGNEQFF. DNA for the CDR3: TGTGCCAGCAGCTTAAGGCCTAGCGGCAATGAGCAGTTCTTC.

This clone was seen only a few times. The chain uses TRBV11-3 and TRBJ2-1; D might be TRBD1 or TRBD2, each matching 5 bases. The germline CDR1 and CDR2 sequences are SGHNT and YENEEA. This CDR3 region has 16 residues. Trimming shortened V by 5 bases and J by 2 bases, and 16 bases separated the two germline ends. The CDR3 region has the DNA TGTGCCAGCAGCCCGGTGGGTGGGACGGCCTACAATGAGCAGTTCTTC. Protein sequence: CASSPVGGTAYNEQFF.

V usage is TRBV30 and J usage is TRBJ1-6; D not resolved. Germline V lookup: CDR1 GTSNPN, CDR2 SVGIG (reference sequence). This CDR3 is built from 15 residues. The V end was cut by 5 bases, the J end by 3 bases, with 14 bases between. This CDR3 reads CAWSMDQIYNSPLHF. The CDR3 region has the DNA TGTGCCTGGTCCATGGACCAGATCTATAATTCACCCCTCCACTTT.

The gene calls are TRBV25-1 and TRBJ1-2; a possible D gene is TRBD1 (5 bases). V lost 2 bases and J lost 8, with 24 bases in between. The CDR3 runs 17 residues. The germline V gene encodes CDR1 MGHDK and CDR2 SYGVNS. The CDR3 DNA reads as TGTGCCAGCAGTGAAGGAATGGGTGAGGGACCTCTCTGGGGCTACACCTTC. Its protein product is CASSEGMGEGPLWGYTF.

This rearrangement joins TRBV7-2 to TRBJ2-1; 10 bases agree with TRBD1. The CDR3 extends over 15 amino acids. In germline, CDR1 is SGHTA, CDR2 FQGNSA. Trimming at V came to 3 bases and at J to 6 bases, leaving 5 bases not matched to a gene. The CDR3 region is CASSFTGTGVNEQFF. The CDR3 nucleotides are TGTGCCAGCAGCTTCACCGGGACAGGGGTCAATGAGCAGTTCTTC.

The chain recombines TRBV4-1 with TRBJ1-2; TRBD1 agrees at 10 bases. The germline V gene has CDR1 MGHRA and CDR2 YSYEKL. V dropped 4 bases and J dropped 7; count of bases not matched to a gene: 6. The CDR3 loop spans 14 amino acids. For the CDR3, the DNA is TGCGCCAGCAGCCTTAATCGGGACAGGGGTGGCTACACCTTC. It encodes CASSLNRDRGGYTF.